These T cell receptor beta chains were read from a single sample in a study of shared clonotypes between healthy human individuals. This table comes from immunoSEQ multiplex PCR, and its TCRdb copy is limited to in-frame clones, with some not included. Of more than 900,000 clones in the sample, around 78% were seen once. Material: memory CD4+ T cells from PBMCs. The receptor source for this set is a young man in good health. Some clones in this sample may be carry-over from other donors' samples. Each CDR3 is given with its conserved first and last residue.

>TRBV4-1|14|TRBJ1-1
CASSPPNRNTEAFF
>TRBV30|17|TRBJ1-5
CAWSAGDTRRGNQPQHF
>TRBV6-1|15|TRBJ2-5
CASSELRAASETQYF
>TRBV19|16|TRBJ1-5
CASSIPLGGGNQPQHF
>TRBV2|12|TRBJ1-2
CASKVGGGGYTF
>TRBV28|14|TRBJ2-4
CASSPRWGENIQYF
>TRBV28|17|TRBJ2-3
CASSLRGGGRRTDTQYF
>TRBV7-2|15|TRBJ2-7
CASSLASQGVVEQYF
>TRBV7-9|15|TRBJ2-7
CASSWGGGRHYEQYF
>TRBV6-1|16|TRBJ2-3
CASSERTSGTADTQYF
>TRBV5-1|19|TRBJ2-3
CASSPYRRLGTGHADTQYF
>TRBV9|15|TRBJ2-2
CASSVGRANTGELFF
>TRBV19|15|TRBJ2-2
CASQTRTGGTGELFF
>TRBV15|13|TRBJ1-5
CATSRTGNQPQHF
>TRBV7-8|16|TRBJ2-2
CASSLGGGANTGELFF
>TRBV28|14|TRBJ2-2
CASSLTRNTEELFF
>TRBV7-2|15|TRBJ2-3
CASSLGVTSTDTQYF
>TRBV19|14|TRBJ1-2
CASRGTNLFLGYTF
>TRBV19|14|TRBJ1-2
CASSIANRPAGYTF
>TRBV11-1|14|TRBJ1-2
CASSLGRSSYGYTF
>TRBV28|14|TRBJ2-7
CATFTGTGPYEQYF
>TRBV27|14|TRBJ2-5
CASSLGGSSETQYF
>TRBV10-3|13|TRBJ2-7
CAISGQGYYEQCF
>TRBV4-3|16|TRBJ2-7
CASSQDLLAGAYEQYF
>TRBV19|14|TRBJ1-4
CASRRDGRSEKLFF
>TRBV7-2|14|TRBJ2-1
CASSSWTGQNKWFF
>TRBV7-9|13|TRBJ1-3
CASSLSSGNTIYF
>TRBV25-1|15|TRBJ2-1
CASSEGPSGRNEQFF
>TRBV2|14|TRBJ2-1
CASSVGTSPNEQFF
>TRBV28|15|TRBJ2-7
CASSLPGDSSYEQYF
>TRBV11-3|14|TRBJ2-5
CASSLGGSQETQYF
>TRBV5-1|14|TRBJ2-1
CASSLTEPYNEQFF
>TRBV4-1|15|TRBJ1-2
CASSQPLNRGGGYTF
>TRBV6-6|16|TRBJ2-7
CASSYSQPRGPYEQYF
>TRBV5-4|14|TRBJ1-2
CASSSGQRNYGYTF
>TRBV6-6|15|TRBJ1-4
CASSISWAPGEKLFF
>TRBV10-2|15|TRBJ2-5
CASSETPRGRETQYF
>TRBV5-1|14|TRBJ2-7
CASSLAGSAYEQYF
>TRBV4-3|14|TRBJ2-7
CASSRLAGTYEQYF
>TRBV6-5|14|TRBJ1-1
CASSSQDRNREAFF
>TRBV7-2|15|TRBJ2-7
CASSRDRGETYEQYF
>TRBV28|13|TRBJ2-2
CASSLGSYGELFF
>TRBV28|15|TRBJ2-5
CASSGGPRVQETQYF
>TRBV28|14|TRBJ1-2
CASNSYRESYGYTF
>TRBV19|16|TRBJ2-5
CASSMFGLADQETQYF
>TRBV28|13|TRBJ1-2
CASTMDRGHGYTF
>TRBV11-3|15|TRBJ2-1
CASSTGTSGFNEQFF
>TRBV6-5|15|TRBJ2-1
CASSRTGTGGSEQFF
>TRBV28|13|TRBJ2-7
CASSIPDAVGQYF
>TRBV29-1|14|TRBJ2-5
CSVRDRGRQETQYF
>TRBV6-6|14|TRBJ2-5
CASSYANAQETQYF
>TRBV5-6|15|TRBJ1-2
CASSLNPGGLYGYTF
>TRBV27|13|TRBJ1-1
CASSFYPNTEAFF
>TRBV18|11|TRBJ2-3
CASSQTDTQYF